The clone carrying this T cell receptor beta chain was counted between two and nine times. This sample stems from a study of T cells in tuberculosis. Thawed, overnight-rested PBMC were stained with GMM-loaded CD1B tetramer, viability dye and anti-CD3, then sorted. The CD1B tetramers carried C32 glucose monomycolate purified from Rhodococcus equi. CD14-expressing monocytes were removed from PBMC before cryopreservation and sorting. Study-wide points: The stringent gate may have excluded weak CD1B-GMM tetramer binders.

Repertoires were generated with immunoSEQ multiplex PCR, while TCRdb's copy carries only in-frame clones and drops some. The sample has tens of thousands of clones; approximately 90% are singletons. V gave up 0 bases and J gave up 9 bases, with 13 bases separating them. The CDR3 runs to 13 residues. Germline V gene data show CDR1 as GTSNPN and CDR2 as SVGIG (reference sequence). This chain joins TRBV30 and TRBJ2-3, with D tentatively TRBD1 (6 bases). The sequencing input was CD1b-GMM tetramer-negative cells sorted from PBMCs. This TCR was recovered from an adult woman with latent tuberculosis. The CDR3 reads CAWSVRGTQTQYF. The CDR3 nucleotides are TGTGCCTGGAGTGTAAGGGGGACACAAACGCAGTATTTT.